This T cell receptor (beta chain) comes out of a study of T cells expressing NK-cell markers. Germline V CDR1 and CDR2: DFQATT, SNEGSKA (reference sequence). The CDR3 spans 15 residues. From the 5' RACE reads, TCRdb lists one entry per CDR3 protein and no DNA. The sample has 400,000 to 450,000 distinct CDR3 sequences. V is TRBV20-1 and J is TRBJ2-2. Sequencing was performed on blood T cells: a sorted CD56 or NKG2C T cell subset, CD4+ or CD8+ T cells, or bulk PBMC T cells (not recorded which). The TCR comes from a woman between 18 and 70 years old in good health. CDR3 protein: CSARDADKNTGELFF.